A single sample is the source of the 32 T cell receptor beta chains below, sequenced in a study of OX40 agonist ivuxolimab in advanced cancers. TCRdb's table, derived via immunoSEQ multiplex PCR, lists solely in-frame clones and lacks some. Of 55,000 to 90,000 clones in the sample, approximately 78% are singletons; the top ten hold 1.1%. The source material was CD4+ or CD8+ T cells sorted from blood, sampled in a trial of the OX40 agonist ivuxolimab. All receptors derive from an adult with an advanced solid tumor such as melanoma, head and neck, liver or kidney cancer.

The chain couples TRBV9 to TRBJ2-3, with 13 bases matching TRBD2. The germline V gene encodes CDR1 SGDLS and CDR2 YYNGEE. CDR3 length equals 17 residues. The trim removed 4 bases at V and 8 bases at J, leaving 13 bases unmatched. The CDR3 loop is CASSTALAGGLSGTQYF. The CDR3 DNA reads TGTGCCAGCAGCACCGCACTAGCGGGGGGGCTTTCAGGTACGCAGTATTTT.

The chain recombines TRBV6-1 with TRBJ2-2; 7 bases agree with TRBD1. CDR1 and CDR2 from the germline V gene are MNHNS and SASEGT. V lost 6 bases and J lost 1; bases outside the gene matches: 5. CDR3 length: 15 residues. The CDR3 DNA follows: TGTGCCAGCAGGGTCGACAGGGTGAACACCGGGGAGCTGTTTTTT. Its translation is CASRVDRVNTGELFF.

This chain links TRBV2 with TRBJ2-2, with D perhaps matching TRBD1 (6 bases). In germline, CDR1 is SNHLY, CDR2 FYNNEI. This CDR3 is built from 14 residues. The V gene lost 6 bases and the J gene lost 3 bases, with 11 bases spanning the gap. The CDR3 spells CASRKQGYTGELFF. The CDR3 nucleotides are TGTGCCAGCAGGAAACAGGGTTACACCGGGGAGCTGTTTTTT.

The rearrangement links TRBV7-9 to TRBJ2-5; a possible D gene is TRBD2 (6 bases). The CDR3 is made up of 14 amino acids. Trimming removed 1 base from V and 3 bases from J, with 9 bases in between. Germline CDR1 is SEHNR and CDR2 is FQNEAQ (reference sequence). Written as DNA, the CDR3 is TGTGCCAGCAGCTTAGTTGGAGGGAAAGAGACCCAGTACTTC. Amino acid sequence: CASSLVGGKETQYF.

This sequence joins TRBV5-1 and TRBJ2-5, with a possible D match to TRBD2 (6 bases). The CDR3 runs to 14 residues. V lost 7 bases and J 5 bases, leaving 18 bases between the germline ends. CDR1 is SGHRS and CDR2 is YFSETQ in the germline V gene. In nucleotides, the CDR3 is TGCGCCAGCTGTATGGGGGAGGTTCGGGAGACCCAGTACTTC. This translates into CASCMGEVRETQYF.

The chain has TRBV5-4 and TRBJ1-2; D might be TRBD1 (5 bases). Per germline, CDR1 SGHNT and CDR2 YYREEE (reference sequence). Trimming removed 2 bases at V and 0 bases at J, with 20 bases between. This CDR3 is 18 amino acids long. The CDR3 region has the DNA TGTGCCAGCAGCTTAGGGCAGGGACTCCTAGTTGCTAACTATGGCTACACCTTC. Residues: CASSLGQGLLVANYGYTF.

This rearrangement joins TRBV7-9 to TRBJ2-5; no clear D. The CDR3 is made up of 12 amino acids. Germline CDR1 SEHNR, CDR2 FQNEAQ (reference sequence). The V gene lost 1 base and the J gene lost 5 bases, with 5 bases spanning the gap. CDR3 DNA sequence: TGTGCCAGCAGCTTAGATATCGAGACCCAGTACTTC. Amino acid sequence: CASSLDIETQYF.

The chain links TRBV5-1 to TRBJ2-2, with 9 nucleotides matching TRBD1. Germline CDR1 reads SGHRS; CDR2 reads YFSETQ. Germline trimming cut 4 bases from V and 7 bases from J; bases unmatched to any gene: 11. The CDR3 has 16 residues. The DNA for the CDR3 is TGCGCCAGCAGCGACTGGGGACAGGGCGGCGGCGGGGAGCTGTTTTTT. Translated: CASSDWGQGGGGELFF.

This rearrangement joins TRBV11-3 to TRBJ2-1; D may be TRBD1 (7 bases). The CDR3 has 15 residues. Germline CDR1 and CDR2: SGHNT and YENEEA. The germline V and J ends were trimmed by 5 bases and 5 bases, with 16 bases remaining between them. Here the CDR3 reads CASSRQGGEDNEQFF. CDR3 nucleotide sequence: TGTGCCAGCAGCCGCCAGGGGGGTGAGGACAATGAGCAGTTCTTC.

The genes are TRBV19 and TRBJ1-4; 7 nucleotides line up with TRBD1. The CDR3 sequence is 14 residues long. Germline-derived CDR1 and CDR2 are LNHDA and SQIVND (reference sequence). V was clipped by 9 bases and J by 4 bases; unmatched bases: 8. CDR3 DNA: TGTGCCAGCGCCCGGGACAGCTATAATGAAAAACTGTTTTTT. Translated, it gives CASARDSYNEKLFF.

V and J are TRBV18 and TRBJ1-1; no reliable D call. Between the trimmed V and J ends, which lost 2 bases and 0 bases, there was a span of 13 bases. CDR1 is KGHSH, CDR2 LQKENI, per germline. The CDR3 is 16 residues long. In DNA, the CDR3 is TGTGCCAGCTCACCATACAACGGACTGATGAACACTGAAGCTTTCTTT. It is translated as CASSPYNGLMNTEAFF.

The chain combines TRBV2 with TRBJ2-5, with a tentative D call TRBD2 (6 bases). Trimming pared 0 bases from V and 7 bases from J, leaving 6 bases between. CDR3 length equals 12 residues. Germline loops: CDR1 SNHLY, CDR2 FYNNEI. CDR3 DNA: TGTGCCAGCAGTGAAGCGCGGGGGACCCAGTACTTC. Its translation: CASSEARGTQYF.

This chain connects TRBV7-9 to TRBJ2-7; D tentatively fits TRBD1 or TRBD2 (5 bases each). This CDR3 comprises 14 residues. Germline CDR1 is SEHNR and CDR2 is FQNEAQ (reference sequence). V gave up 0 bases and J gave up 3 bases, with 9 bases separating them. CDR3 nucleotides: TGTGCCAGCAGCTTAGCGAGGGGCCACTACGAGCAGTACTTC. Residues: CASSLARGHYEQYF.

This clone occurred a few times. This chain links TRBV7-8 with TRBJ1-5, with 10 bases lining up with TRBD1. This CDR3 is built from 15 residues. Looked up from germline, CDR1 is SGHVS and CDR2 is FQNEAQ. Unmatched junction bases numbered 5, after V lost 5 bases and J lost 4 bases. This CDR3 is CASSGGTGVNQPQHF. The CDR3 nucleotides are TGTGCCAGCAGCGGGGGGACAGGGGTAAATCAGCCCCAGCATTTT.

The V and J genes are TRBV19 and TRBJ1-3, with TRBD1 as a possible D gene (6 bases). The V gene's germline CDR1 is LNHDA and CDR2 SQIVND (reference sequence). The CDR3 length is 16 residues. V was cut by 5 bases and J by 8 bases, with 22 bases left in between. CDR3: CASSAPVGGFGDTIYF. The DNA for the CDR3 is TGTGCCAGTAGTGCACCCGTAGGGGGGTTCGGAGACACCATATATTTT.

The V gene is TRBV7-2, the J gene TRBJ2-3, with D uncertain. The CDR3 spans 14 residues. CDR1 SGHTA and CDR2 FQGNSA come from the germline V gene. V shed 5 bases and J shed 4 bases, with 13 bases lying between them. CDR3 nucleotides: TGTGCCAGCAGCCCCAGTTATGGCTCAGATACGCAGTATTTT. Translated, it gives CASSPSYGSDTQYF.

About this clone itself: The sample contains more than one DNA sequence encoding this CDR3. V is TRBV19 and J is TRBJ1-5; D gene ambiguous. From germline, CDR1 is LNHDA and CDR2 SQIVND (reference sequence). The CDR3 extends over 12 amino acids. Trimming cost V 5 bases and J 5 bases, with 7 bases left between them. CDR3 nucleotide sequence: TGTGCCAGTAGTCCGTTGGATCAGCCCCAGCATTTT. Its translation is CASSPLDQPQHF. Filled out from reference TRBV19 and TRBJ1-5, the complete variable domain reads DGGITQSPKYLFRKEGQNVTLSCEQNLNHDAMYWYRQDPGQGLRLIYYSQIVNDFQKGDIAEGYSVSREKKESFPLTVTSAQKNPTAFYLCASSPLDQPQHFGDGTRLSIL.

The V call is TRBV29-1, the J call TRBJ2-3; 10 nucleotides agree with TRBD1. The CDR3 consists of 16 residues. V lost 0 bases, J lost 3 bases, and 6 bases stayed unmatched. Germline V gives CDR1 SQVTM, CDR2 ANQGSEA. The CDR3 sequence: CSVEDRAGQGTDTQYF. Written as DNA, the CDR3 is TGCAGCGTTGAAGATCGGGCGGGACAGGGGACAGATACGCAGTATTTT.

Judged by abundance, this clone is medium-sized. This rearrangement joins TRBV29-1 to TRBJ1-1; D is possibly TRBD1 (5 bases). The CDR3 is 13 residues long. From germline, CDR1 is SQVTM and CDR2 ANQGSEA. V gave up 4 bases and J gave up 4 bases, with 13 bases separating them. The DNA for the CDR3 is TGCAGCGTTGTAGGTTGGGGGGGCACTGAAGCTTTCTTT. Translating it yields CSVVGWGGTEAFF. Full variable domain (rest looked up from reference TRBV29-1 and TRBJ1-1): SAVISQKPSRDICQRGTSLTIQCQVDSQVTMMFWYRQQPGQSLTLIATANQGSEATYESGFVIDKFPISRPNLTFSTLTVSNMSPEDSSIYLCSVVGWGGTEAFFGQGTRLTVV.

Only one count was recorded for this clone. The gene calls are TRBV7-7 and TRBJ2-3; D remains unclear. This CDR3 has 15 residues. Germline V CDR1 and CDR2: SSHAT, FNYEAQ (reference sequence). V dropped 1 base and J dropped 1 base, with 9 bases sitting between them. The CDR3 region is CASSLGWSGTDTQYF. CDR3 nucleotides: TGTGCCAGCAGCTTAGGGTGGAGCGGCACAGATACGCAGTATTTT. The variable domain in full, with the rest retrieved from reference TRBV7-7 and TRBJ2-3, is GAGVSQSPRYKVTKRGQDVTLRCDPISSHATLYWYQQALGQGPEFLTYFNYEAQPDKSGLPSDRFSAERPEGSISTLTIQRTEQRDSAMYRCASSLGWSGTDTQYFGPGTRLTVL.

This clone appeared once. CDR3 nucleotides: TGTGCCAGCAGCCAAGGACCGCGACAGCCCCAGCATTTT. Amino acids: CASSQGPRQPQHF. The rearrangement links TRBV21-1 to TRBJ1-5. TRBV21-1 is noted as a pseudogene. The CDR3 spans 13 residues.

In its sample, this clone was seen once. The genes are TRBV5-1 and TRBJ1-1; D unresolved. The length of the CDR3 is 13 residues. The germline V gene has CDR1 SGHRS and CDR2 YFSETQ. V lost 8 bases to trimming and J lost 0 bases, with 11 bases between them. The CDR3 DNA is TGCGCCAGTAAACAAGTCATGAACACTGAAGCTTTCTTT. As protein: CASKQVMNTEAFF.

The chain recombines TRBV7-8 with TRBJ2-7, with TRBD1 matching 8 bases. The CDR3 has 14 amino acids. The ends lost 3 bases at V and 3 bases at J; junction bases unmatched: 4. Germline V lookup: CDR1 SGHVS, CDR2 FQNEAQ. The CDR3 nucleotides are TGTGCCAGCAGCTTTTCTGACAGGGGCTACGAGCAGTACTTC. Its translation is CASSFSDRGYEQYF. The variable domain in full, completed from reference TRBV7-8 and TRBJ2-7, reads GAGVSQSPRYKVAKRGQDVALRCDPISGHVSLFWYQQALGQGPEFLTYFQNEAQLDKSGLPSDRFFAERPEGSVSTLKIQRTQQEDSAVYLCASSFSDRGYEQYFGPGTRLTVT.

The chain joins TRBV18 to TRBJ2-1; D might be TRBD1 (6 bases). V dropped 3 bases and J dropped 3 bases, with 18 bases sitting between them. Germline loops: CDR1 KGHSH, CDR2 LQKENI. The length of the CDR3 is 17 residues. The chain's CDR3 is CASSPKGDDLIYNEQFF. The CDR3, as DNA: TGTGCCAGCTCACCGAAGGGGGACGACCTTATCTACAATGAGCAGTTCTTC.

V usage is TRBV5-4 and J usage is TRBJ1-4; 9 positions agree with TRBD1. In germline, CDR1 is SGHNT, CDR2 YYREEE (reference sequence). This CDR3 has 15 residues. J was trimmed by 7 bases and V by 1 base; bases with no gene match: 5. The CDR3 spells CASSLTGGTGEKLFF. CDR3 nucleotide sequence: TGTGCCAGCAGCTTGACAGGGGGCACAGGTGAAAAACTGTTTTTT.

The J gene is TRBJ2-6, the V gene TRBV18; no firm D call. Germline loops: CDR1 KGHSH, CDR2 LQKENI. The length of the CDR3 is 16 residues. The germline V and J ends were trimmed by 5 bases and 0 bases, with 11 bases remaining between them. The CDR3 DNA is TGTGCCAGCTCATCTTCCCTTGTCTCTGGGGCCAACGTCCTGACTTTC. This translates into CASSSSLVSGANVLTF.

V is TRBV5-1 and J is TRBJ2-3; the D is unclear. CDR3 length equals 12 residues. V was trimmed by 5 bases and J by 6 bases, leaving 10 bases between them. Germline CDR1 SGHRS, CDR2 YFSETQ. CDR3 DNA sequence: TGCGCCAGCAGAAGAGATTTTGATACGCAGTATTTT. Protein: CASRRDFDTQYF.

The J gene is TRBJ1-4, the V gene TRBV18; D gene unclear. Germline values: CDR1 KGHSH, CDR2 LQKENI. Between the trimmed V and J ends, which lost 6 bases and 5 bases, there was a span of 10 bases. The CDR3 sequence is 13 residues long. The CDR3 region has the DNA TGTGCCAGCTCCCCCGGACGGAATGAAAAACTGTTTTTT. This codes for CASSPGRNEKLFF. Variable domain in full (rest from reference TRBV18 and TRBJ1-4): NAGVMQNPRHLVRRRGQEARLRCSPMKGHSHVYWYRQLPEEGLKFMVYLQKENIIDESGMPKERFSAEFPKEGPSILRIQQVVRGDSAAYFCASSPGRNEKLFFGSGTQLSVL.

The chain recombines TRBV10-1 with TRBJ2-2; D is ambiguous. Germline V gene sequence: CDR1 WNHNN, CDR2 SYGVQD (reference sequence). This CDR3 has 16 amino acids. V gave up 3 bases and J gave up 3 bases, with 14 bases separating them. The CDR3 protein is CASSDEAEEDTGELFF. The CDR3 DNA follows: TGCGCCAGCAGTGACGAGGCAGAAGAGGACACCGGGGAGCTGTTTTTT.

The chain is built from TRBV5-1 and TRBJ1-1; 7 bases are shared with TRBD1. The CDR3 length is 16 residues. V shed 4 bases, J shed 1 base, and the junction held 10 bases outside the gene matches. Germline CDR1 is SGHRS and CDR2 is YFSETQ. Here the CDR3 reads CASSQPYRGKNTEAFF. CDR3 sequence (DNA): TGCGCCAGCAGCCAACCCTACAGGGGAAAGAACACTGAAGCTTTCTTT.

In its sample, this clone was seen a few times. The V call is TRBV11-2, the J call TRBJ2-4, with a weak D call TRBD2 (5 bases). The V end was cut by 6 bases, the J end by 1 base, with 10 bases between. The CDR3 has 14 residues. Germline-derived CDR1 and CDR2 are SGHAT and FQNNGV. The CDR3 protein is CASRRTGAKNIQYF. Written as DNA, the CDR3 is TGTGCCAGCAGGCGGACGGGGGCCAAAAACATTCAGTACTTC.

This clone occurred once. The chain has TRBV19 and TRBJ2-1; perhaps TRBD1 as D (6 bases). Looked up from germline, CDR1 is LNHDA and CDR2 is SQIVND (reference sequence). V was clipped by 7 bases and J by 0 bases, with 10 bases between them. CDR3 length: 14 residues. CDR3 amino acids: CASTTGVSYNEQFF. CDR3 bases: TGTGCCAGTACGACAGGAGTCTCCTACAATGAGCAGTTCTTC.